The present T cell receptor (beta chain) was sequenced within a study of cytomegalovirus exposure and HLA in healthy donors (dated by TCRdb to about 2017). For the wider study: An earlier analysis of approximately 640 of the donors reported 250 to 350 Gb of sequence data and around 120 million unique TCR beta sequences from about 180 million T cells. In an earlier analysis of around 540 of the donors, high-throughput TCR beta sequencing was used to judge whether each TCR beta V gene segment behaved as functional or pseudogenic. HLA typing covered class I and class II loci at four-digit resolution. To study patterns of TCR occurrence, a later analysis re-analyzed previously published TCR beta repertoires from 666 donors and added high-resolution HLA genotyping. In addition to the first cohort of 500 to 850 subjects, a separate validation cohort of approximately 120 different subjects was used. A later genetic analysis used genome-wide SNP genotypes for about 60% of the roughly 700 donors, treating that subset as a discovery cohort. All discovery cohort repertoires had been generated on a single sequencing platform. To predict cytomegalovirus infection status, the study brought together high-throughput TCR immunosequencing, statistical association of individual TCRs with disease status, and machine learning. Donor age, sex, ethnicity and CMV serostatus were compiled together with the repertoire data. Across about 380 genotyped donors of the cohort, an average of approximately 220,000 unique TCR beta nucleotide sequences per donor were sequenced, and roughly a sixth of those sequences were non-productive. The study used immunosequencing to profile the T cell repertoires of some 600 subjects and linked those repertoires to cytomegalovirus serostatus. Rather than drawing on any new phenotypic data, the later analysis identified candidate immune exposures from TCR beta sequences and the way those sequences occurred across donors. About 320 gigabases of sequencing data and roughly 90 million unique TCR sequences were included in an early release covering about 700 HLA-typed donors. The study was designed to test whether signatures of past pathogen exposure could be identified by cataloging public T cell receptors. Of the 398 genotyped donors, over 65% fell in the genetic ancestry cluster associated with self-reported Caucasian donors. Four or five DR-DQ haplotypes were handled as single units for association and clustering, since linkage in the cohort was strong. The number of typed donors differed by locus: 629-630 for A, B, C, DRB1 and DQB1; approximately 520 for DQA1; 606 for DPA1; and about 450 for DPB1.

The library came from the immunoSEQ multiplex PCR assay. For the multiplex PCR, a mixture combining 60 forward primers for TCR Vbeta segments and 13 reverse primers for TCR Jbeta segments was used. A multiplex PCR assay on genomic DNA amplified the CDR3 region of rearranged TCR beta genes. On the Illumina HiSeq System, the amplified TCR beta libraries were sequenced as 87-base-pair reads. In the source study's methods: A later analysis tallied 75 million to 95 million unique TCR beta chains across the 666 repertoires, and approximately 9.9 million of those chains were shared by two or more donors. A nearest-neighbor algorithm error-corrected the raw reads and collapsed the reads into unique sequences, merging closely related sequences to remove PCR and sequencing errors. V, D and J gene segments were assigned by aligning CDR3 sequences to IMGT reference sequences. For a sequence to be retained, a match of at least six nucleotides to both a V gene segment and a J gene segment was required. A rearrangement counted as productive if the CDR3 had no stop codons and remained in frame with V and J, and every other rearrangement counted as non-productive. Following IMGT convention, CDR3 was defined as the stretch from the second conserved V-encoded cysteine up to the conserved J-encoded phenylalanine. The earlier analysis of 450 to 750 of the donors excluded any sequence lacking an unambiguous match to a single V gene segment. An earlier analysis of fewer than 750 of the donors classified V segments as functional when productive rearrangements were above 56.7% and as segregating when the standard deviation between donors was above 5%. A statistical classification framework was developed to diagnose cytomegalovirus status using the catalog of TCR beta chain sequences. In a later analysis, TCR nucleotide sequences were compared against IMGT/GENE-DB human TR gene sequences so that V and J genes could be assigned. Using the TCRdist pipeline, a later analysis assigned CDR3 sequences along with most-parsimonious VDJ recombination scenarios. In a later analysis, each TCR beta chain was defined by its CDR3 amino acid sequence together with its V-gene family, and reads without a unique V-gene family were excluded. A later analysis removed 500 to 600 highly shared, low-generation-probability nucleotide sequences to deal with suspected cross-contamination and a sequencing artifact. In a later analysis, a clonal expansion index for each public chain was calculated from normalized within-repertoire ranks of inferred template counts. In a later analysis, generation probabilities were computed using a VDJ recombination model fitted to out-of-frame rearrangements, and the results were checked against IGoR. A later analysis scored TCR-TCR, TCR-HLA and TCR-CMV co-occurrence with hypergeometric tests, applying a repertoire-size bias correction to TCR pairs. False discovery rates were estimated in a later analysis by permuting HLA or CMV assignments 20 times. A later analysis grouped co-occurring TCRs with DBSCAN, adding TCRdist sequence similarity when clustering within HLA-allele-positive subsets. Repertoires with fewer than 30,000 or more than 120,000 public chains, plus five repertoires with anomalous nucleotide sharing, were excluded from co-occurrence clustering. TCRdb re-hosts the immuneACCESS table, in-frame sequences only. Its copies lack some clones; in the studies checked, an unresolved V gene accounts for under half of them, and the cause for the rest is not known. V and J calls and clone size follow that table, whereas D and trimming were derived from the DNA. This sample's table carries approximately 140,000 clones. The top ten clones comprise approximately 1.5% of the sample.

In regard to this clone: Its antigen is unknown.

CDR1 and CDR2 are read off the germline V gene as SQVTM and ANQGSEA. Reading from cysteine to phenylalanine, the CDR3 counts 14 amino acids. Solely the CDR3 DNA is kept, with 42 bases framed from the first base. The junction shows trimming of 8 bases on V and 1 base on J, plus 16 bases between the germline ends. Paper-wide results and their limitations: Over 15 rarely observed V segments, including chromosome 9 orphons, were excluded from the earlier analysis of 550 to 700 of the donors because counts were too low. A further reported finding was that TCR beta sequences accurately predicted the HLA-A and HLA-B alleles for most subjects in the first cohort. In a later analysis, HLA-associated TCR beta chains were found to be more clonally expanded and to have lower generation probabilities than equally common non-associated chains. For the cohort, immune exposure information was limited to CMV serostatus. In an earlier analysis of around 500 of the donors, most TCR beta V segments appeared in productive rearrangements about 90% or about 30% of the time, broadly matching IMGT annotations. Most TCR sequences were seen in very few donors, while some public TCRs were found in many individuals. Three of the identified cytomegalovirus-associated TCR beta chains were confirmed in vitro to be specific for cytomegalovirus antigens. According to a later analysis, TCR association rates differed among HLA loci, with DRB1 alleles showing the most associated TCRs and HLA-C alleles showing the fewest. Most CMV-associated TCR beta chains appeared to be HLA-restricted in a later analysis, and the HLA associations seemed to be driven largely by CMV exposure. Because HLA typing was missing for some donors at each locus, association tests included only the typed subset. Roughly uniform sequencing depth across donors was assumed in presence/absence analyses, although this assumption may not hold. In a later analysis, around 15,000 TCR beta sequences were associated with specific HLA alleles at a false discovery rate of 0.05. According to a later analysis, parvovirus B19, influenza, CMV and Epstein-Barr virus appeared linked to several top co-occurrence clusters. Linkage disequilibrium might explain the correlated functional status among segregating V segments, but an unknown experimental factor could not be excluded. When HLA alleles, especially DR and DQ, strongly co-occurred, TCR associations were difficult to assign to individual alleles. In a later genetic analysis, fewer N-insertions in productive TCRs were reported among donors in an Asian-associated ancestry cluster than the roughly 670-donor mean. Because the 87-base-pair reads could not distinguish some IMGT-functional V segments, including TRBV6-2 and TRBV6-3, those segments were excluded. In the study, about 150 TCR beta chains were listed as associated with cytomegalovirus. Cytomegalovirus status was reported to be diagnosed by the classifier with high specificity and sensitivity in both the original and validation cohorts. The sequencing pipeline was judged likely to have produced a cluster of highly shared sequence variants as a technical artifact. According to the authors, the approach could potentially be generalized to other disease states and immunological phenotypes. A later genetic analysis associated a missense DCLRE1C variant with V-gene and J-gene trimming of TCR beta chains, and an independent cohort replicated the association. Only TCR beta chains were sequenced in this cohort, and the absence of alpha or paired-chain data limited detectable features.

The cohort was made up of several hundred healthy bone marrow donors. Cohort members were all nominally healthy when sampled, although unrecorded immune exposures were likely present. The donor was CMV seronegative and was included in the group of about 350 seronegative cohort members. Each donor provided a peripheral blood sample, and peripheral blood mononuclear cells were used for TCR beta sequencing. The Qiagen DNeasy Blood Extraction Kit was used to extract genomic DNA from the blood cell samples. The chain is assembled from TRBV29-1 and TRBJ2-3, with a weak D call of TRBD2 (5 bases match). Sequenced: PBMCs. This receptor was taken from a woman in her thirties or forties in good health and CMV-seronegative. The nucleotide sequence is given as TGCAGCTTGCTAGAGGTCGGGGGCACAGATACGCAGTATTTT. Its product reads: CSLLEVGGTDTQYF.